The clone carrying this T cell receptor (beta chain) was found a few times. Its specificity is unknown. The junction does not match germline at one end; this may be a read error. Researchers prepared the TCRbeta library using unique molecular identifiers, the study reports. TCRdb redid the calling of the PCR reads with MiXCR, one entry per CDR3 protein. The sample yields 200,000 or so distinct CDR3 sequences, approximately 6% seen once. Germline values: CDR1 DFQATT, CDR2 SNEGSKA (reference sequence). The CDR3 consists of 16 residues. The sample belongs to a study of T-cell reconstitution after alpha-beta-depleted transplantation in children. Study outcomes and limitations: When one year had passed after transplant, most T-cell counts and diversity came from newly produced T cells. About two months after transplant, alpha-beta T cells reportedly came from several hundred expanded graft clones.

V and J are TRBV20-1 and TRBJ2-7, with 12 bases identical to TRBD2. This sequence was found in a girl under three years old with combined immunodeficiency, due to receive a stem cell transplant. This material consisted of PBMCs, taken before TCRalphabeta/CD19-depleted stem cell transplant. The DNA for the CDR3 is TGCTGTGCTAGATCGTCTAGCGGGAGGGCCCTCTACGAGCAGTACTTC. Protein sequence: CCARSSSGRALYEQYF.